This T cell receptor (beta chain) came from a study of blood T cell repertoires in COVID-19. The CDR3 consists of 17 residues. The V gene's germline CDR1 is LGHDT and CDR2 YNNKEL (reference sequence). Trimming removed 1 base from V and 3 bases from J, with 16 bases in between. Data came from immunoSEQ multiplex PCR; TCRdb stores just in-frame clones and leaves some out. This sample has roughly 200,000 clones, with roughly four fifths found just once. This TCR was recovered from a middle-aged man who had recovered from COVID-19. Sequenced: PBMCs or T cells enriched from blood (not recorded which). The chain employs TRBV3-1 (or the pseudogene TRBV3-2) and TRBJ1-5, with a possible D match to TRBD1 (6 bases). Here the CDR3 DNA reads TGTGCCAGCAGCCAAGGGGGGCAGGGGTTTTACAATCAGCCCCAGCATTTT. This encodes CASSQGGQGFYNQPQHF.